The next 16 T cell receptor beta chains were all read from a single sample in a study of blood T cell repertoires in COVID-19. Assay used: immunoSEQ multiplex PCR; TCRdb lists only in-frame clones, some missing. The sample holds roughly 41,000 clones, 80% to 90% seen once. The sequenced sample was peripheral blood. Receptors were obtained from a human donor in a cohort sampled during active COVID-19. The donor label of this sample is uncertain.

The genes are TRBV4-1 and TRBJ2-1; 10 bases fit TRBD2. The CDR3 is 17 residues long. CDR1 is MGHRA and CDR2 is YSYEKL in the germline V gene. V gave up 2 bases and J gave up 6 bases; unmatched junction bases: 10. The CDR3: CASSQRDSGGAGNEQFF. For the CDR3, the DNA is TGCGCCAGCAGCCAAAGGGACAGCGGGGGGGCCGGCAATGAGCAGTTCTTC.

The gene calls are TRBV30 and TRBJ2-7; 8 bases agree with TRBD1. This CDR3 contains 13 residues. Trimming removed 5 bases from V and 2 bases from J; junction bases left unmatched: 5. Germline-derived CDR1 and CDR2 are GTSNPN and SVGIG (reference sequence). The CDR3 sequence is CAWDRGSTYEQYF. DNA of the CDR3: TGTGCCTGGGACAGGGGCTCAACCTACGAGCAGTACTTC. The full variable domain, rest sourced from reference TRBV30 and TRBJ2-7, is SQTIHQWPATLVQPVGSPLSLECTVEGTSNPNLYWYRQAAGRGLQLLFYSVGIGQISSEVPQNLSASRPQDRQFILSSKKLLLSDSGFYLCAWDRGSTYEQYFGPGTRLTVT.

The chain joins TRBV2 to TRBJ1-5, with TRBD1 identical over 7 bases. CDR3 length: 14 amino acids. Germline-derived CDR1 and CDR2 are SNHLY and FYNNEI. V shed 2 bases, J shed 9 bases, and the junction held 7 bases outside the gene matches. CDR3 loop: CASSESGQLRPQHF. CDR3 nucleotides: TGTGCCAGCAGTGAATCGGGACAGCTAAGGCCCCAGCATTTT.

The chain links TRBV9 to TRBJ1-2, with D hard to call. This CDR3 is 15 amino acids long. Germline V gene sequence: CDR1 SGDLS, CDR2 YYNGEE. V was shortened by 0 bases and J by 1 base, with 10 bases between the two germline ends. The DNA of the CDR3 is TGTGCCAGCAGCGTAGGGCCATCCCTTAACTATGGCTACACCTTC. This encodes CASSVGPSLNYGYTF.

This chain joins TRBV5-1 and TRBJ2-3; D is unresolved. Germline loops: CDR1 SGHRS, CDR2 YFSETQ. The CDR3 is made up of 12 amino acids. With 0 bases removed from V and 5 bases from J, the gap between germline ends came to 4 bases. The DNA for the CDR3 is TGCGCCAGCAGCTTGGCCTTAGATACGCAGTATTTT. The encoded protein is CASSLALDTQYF.

V and J are TRBV2 and TRBJ1-6, with 7 bases that match TRBD1. Germline CDR1 is SNHLY and CDR2 is FYNNEI. The CDR3 length is 18 residues. Trimming cost V 2 bases and J 1 base; bases outside gene matches: 8. The CDR3 DNA is TGTGCCAGCAGTGAAACTTCGGACAGGAGTTCCTATAATTCACCCCTCCACTTT. It specifies CASSETSDRSSYNSPLHF.

The chain couples TRBV12-3 or TRBV12-4 to TRBJ1-2, with 8 bases fitting TRBD1. The CDR3 is made up of 13 amino acids. J gave up 7 bases and V 8 bases, and 9 bases lay outside the gene matches. The CDR3 here is CASSTGAPSGYTF. The DNA for the CDR3 is TGTGCCAGCTCGACAGGGGCCCCTTCTGGCTACACCTTC.

J is TRBJ2-1 and V is TRBV5-1, with D perhaps TRBD2 (5 bases). The CDR3 spans 14 residues. Germline lookup yields CDR1 SGHRS and CDR2 YFSETQ. Trimming removed 7 bases from V and 16 bases from J, with 27 bases in between. CDR3 bases: TGCGCCAGCGCCCCGACAAATGCCCTTCTAGCCCCCTTCTTC. Its translation is CASAPTNALLAPFF.

The genes are TRBV5-4 and TRBJ1-5; D is perhaps TRBD1 (6 bases). The V end was cut by 4 bases, the J end by 9 bases, with 14 bases between. CDR1 and CDR2 from the germline V gene are SGHNT and YYREEE (reference sequence). The CDR3 is 13 amino acids. The DNA for the CDR3 is TGTGCCAGCAGCCCTCCGACAGGACGGCCCCAGCATTTT. This gives the protein CASSPPTGRPQHF. The variable domain in full, completed from reference TRBV5-4 and TRBJ1-5, reads ETGVTQSPTHLIKTRGQQVTLRCSSQSGHNTVSWYQQALGQGPQFIFQYYREEENGRGNFPPRFSGLQFPNYSSELNVNALELDDSALYLCASSPPTGRPQHFGDGTRLSIL.

J is TRBJ2-7 and V is TRBV6-5; perhaps TRBD2 as D (6 bases). This CDR3 comprises 15 residues. V was cut by 0 bases and J by 3 bases, with 12 bases left in between. Germline V lookup: CDR1 MNHEY, CDR2 SVGAGI. This CDR3 reads CASSYSTAGSYEQYF. CDR3 bases: TGTGCCAGCAGTTACTCGACAGCGGGTAGCTACGAGCAGTACTTC.

The rearrangement links TRBV30 to TRBJ2-7; tentative D call: TRBD1 (5 bases). Germline assignment: CDR1 GTSNPN and CDR2 SVGIG (reference sequence). The CDR3 spans 14 residues. Trimming stripped 1 base from V and 0 bases from J, with 10 bases between. In DNA form, the CDR3 reads TGTGCCTGGAGTGGGGGCATCAGCTCCTACGAGCAGTACTTC. Translating it yields CAWSGGISSYEQYF.

This clone was seen a single time. The chain is built from TRBV5-5 and TRBJ2-5; D unresolved. The CDR3 loop spans 15 amino acids. Germline values: CDR1 SGHKS, CDR2 YYEKEE (reference sequence). V shed 0 bases and J shed 3 bases, with 12 bases lying between them. CDR3 protein: CASSLAGITKETQYF. In nucleotides, the CDR3 is TGTGCCAGCAGCTTGGCTGGAATTACTAAAGAGACCCAGTACTTC.

DNA for the CDR3: TGTGCCAGCAGTATAGCTACTGAAGCTTTCTTT. Translated, it gives CASSIATEAFF. The chain links TRBV2 to TRBJ1-1; D ambiguous. CDR3 size: 11 residues. CDR1 is SNHLY and CDR2 is FYNNEI in the germline V gene. V lost 5 bases and J 5 bases, leaving 6 bases between the germline ends.

This chain uses TRBV28 with TRBJ1-4, with 7 bases fitting TRBD1. Germline V CDR1 and CDR2: MDHEN, SYDVKM. This CDR3 is built from 17 residues. The V segment lost 3 bases and the J segment 2 bases; nucleotides outside the gene matches: 9. The CDR3 loop is CASSLGTAPRTNEKLFF. The CDR3, as DNA: TGTGCCAGCAGTTTGGGGACAGCTCCGAGGACTAATGAAAAACTGTTTTTT.

J is TRBJ2-7 and V is TRBV19, with 10 bases lining up with TRBD1. With 4 bases clipped from V and 3 bases from J, the junction kept 3 bases outside the gene matches. The CDR3 length is 14 residues. Germline V gene sequence: CDR1 LNHDA, CDR2 SQIVND (reference sequence). The CDR3 reads CASSRGDRGYEQYF. DNA of the CDR3: TGTGCCAGTAGTAGGGGGGACAGGGGCTACGAGCAGTACTTC.

In this sample, this clone turned up a few times. The chain combines TRBV6-1 with TRBJ2-3; no clear D gene. Trimming removed 1 base at V and 4 bases at J, with 9 bases between. Germline CDR1 MNHNS, CDR2 SASEGT. This CDR3 has 14 residues. CDR3: CASSEGGSADTQYF. CDR3 sequence (DNA): TGTGCCAGCAGTGAAGGAGGTAGTGCAGATACGCAGTATTTT.